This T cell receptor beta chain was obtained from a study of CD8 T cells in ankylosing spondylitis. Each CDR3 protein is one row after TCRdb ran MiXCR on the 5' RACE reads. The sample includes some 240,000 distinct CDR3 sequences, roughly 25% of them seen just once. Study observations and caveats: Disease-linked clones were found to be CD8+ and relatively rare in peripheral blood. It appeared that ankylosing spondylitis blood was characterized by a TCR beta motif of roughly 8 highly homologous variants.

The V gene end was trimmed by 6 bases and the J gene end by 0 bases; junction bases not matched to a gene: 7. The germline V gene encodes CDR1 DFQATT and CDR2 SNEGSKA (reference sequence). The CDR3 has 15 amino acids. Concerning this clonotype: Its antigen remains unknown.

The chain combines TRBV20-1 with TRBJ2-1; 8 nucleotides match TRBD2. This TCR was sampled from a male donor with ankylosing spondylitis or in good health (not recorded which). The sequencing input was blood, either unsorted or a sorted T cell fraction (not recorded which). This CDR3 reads CSALRGGSSYNEQFF. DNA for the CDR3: TGCAGTGCGTTACGGGGGGGGAGCTCCTACAATGAGCAGTTCTTC.